This TCR beta chain came from a study of blood T cell repertoires in COVID-19. V lost 5 bases and J lost 5, with 18 bases in between. Germline CDR1 SGHAT, CDR2 FQNNGV. The CDR3 spans 15 residues. Libraries were prepared by immunoSEQ multiplex PCR; TCRdb keeps only in-frame clonotypes and omits some of them. The sample yields 140,000 or so clones, approximately 80% seen once. This sequence was found in a man in his forties or fifties with acute or convalescent COVID-19. The J gene is TRBJ2-5, the V gene TRBV11-2, with D possibly matching TRBD2 (6 bases). The sample was peripheral blood. The CDR3 loop reads CASSPGTLGGETQYF. For the CDR3, the DNA is TGTGCCAGCAGCCCCGGGACTCTTGGGGGGGAGACCCAGTACTTC.